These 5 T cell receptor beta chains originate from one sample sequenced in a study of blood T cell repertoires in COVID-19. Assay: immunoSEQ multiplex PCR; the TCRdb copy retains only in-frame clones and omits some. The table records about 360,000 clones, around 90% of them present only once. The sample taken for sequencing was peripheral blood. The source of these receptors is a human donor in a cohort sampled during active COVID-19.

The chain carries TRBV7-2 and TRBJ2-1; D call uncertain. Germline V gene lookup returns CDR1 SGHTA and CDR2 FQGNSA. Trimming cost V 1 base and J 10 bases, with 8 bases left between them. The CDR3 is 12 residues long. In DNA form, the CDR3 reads TGTGCCAGCAGCTTAGGACTTCGGGAGCAGTTCTTC. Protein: CASSLGLREQFF.

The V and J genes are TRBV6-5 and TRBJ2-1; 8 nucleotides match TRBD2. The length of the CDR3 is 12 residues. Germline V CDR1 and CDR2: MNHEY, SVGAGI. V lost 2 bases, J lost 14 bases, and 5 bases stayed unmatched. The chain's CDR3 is CASSYVSGLEFF. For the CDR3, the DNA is TGTGCCAGCAGTTACGTGTCGGGACTAGAGTTCTTC.

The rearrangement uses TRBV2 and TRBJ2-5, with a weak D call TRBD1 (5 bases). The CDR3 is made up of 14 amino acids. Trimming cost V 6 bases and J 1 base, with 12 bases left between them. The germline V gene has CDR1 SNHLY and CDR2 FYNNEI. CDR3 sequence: CASRGRASQETQYF. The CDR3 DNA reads TGTGCCAGCAGAGGCAGGGCTTCCCAAGAGACCCAGTACTTC.

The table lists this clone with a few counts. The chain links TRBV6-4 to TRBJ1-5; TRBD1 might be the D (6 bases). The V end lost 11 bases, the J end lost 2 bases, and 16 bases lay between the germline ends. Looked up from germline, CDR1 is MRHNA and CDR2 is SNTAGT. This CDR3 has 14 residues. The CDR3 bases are TGTGCCGGAAAACAGGGTCTGGGCAATCAGCCCCAGCATTTT. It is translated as CAGKQGLGNQPQHF.

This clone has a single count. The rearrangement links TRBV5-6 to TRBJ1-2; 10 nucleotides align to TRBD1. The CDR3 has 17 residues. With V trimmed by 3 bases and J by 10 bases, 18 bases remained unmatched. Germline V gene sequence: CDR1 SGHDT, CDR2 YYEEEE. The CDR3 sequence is CASSSRDRGRREKDYTF. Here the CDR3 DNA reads TGTGCCAGCAGCTCCCGGGACAGGGGACGTCGAGAAAAGGACTACACCTTC.